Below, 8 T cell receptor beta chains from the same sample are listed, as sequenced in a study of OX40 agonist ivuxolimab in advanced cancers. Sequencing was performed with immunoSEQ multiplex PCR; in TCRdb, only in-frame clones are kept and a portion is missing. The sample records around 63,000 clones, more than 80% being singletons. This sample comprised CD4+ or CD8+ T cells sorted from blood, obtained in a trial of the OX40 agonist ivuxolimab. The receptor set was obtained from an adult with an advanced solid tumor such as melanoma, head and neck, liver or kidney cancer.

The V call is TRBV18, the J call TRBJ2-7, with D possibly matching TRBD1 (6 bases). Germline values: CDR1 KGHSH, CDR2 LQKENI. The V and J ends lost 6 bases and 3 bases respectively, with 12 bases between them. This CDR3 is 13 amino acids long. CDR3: CASSHGQNYEQYF. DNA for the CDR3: TGTGCCAGCTCCCACGGACAGAACTACGAGCAGTACTTC.

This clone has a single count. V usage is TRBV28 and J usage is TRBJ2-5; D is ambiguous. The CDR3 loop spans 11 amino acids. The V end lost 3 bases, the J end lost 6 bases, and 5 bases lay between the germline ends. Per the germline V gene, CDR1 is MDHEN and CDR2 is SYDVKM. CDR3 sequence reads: CASSFGQTQYF. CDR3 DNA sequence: TGTGCCAGCAGTTTCGGCCAGACCCAGTACTTC.

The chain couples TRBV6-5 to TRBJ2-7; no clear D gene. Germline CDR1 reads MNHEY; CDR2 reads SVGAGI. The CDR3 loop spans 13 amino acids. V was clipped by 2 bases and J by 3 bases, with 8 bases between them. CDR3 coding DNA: TGTGCCAGCAGTTACCTGGCCCGCTACGAGCAGTACTTC. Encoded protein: CASSYLARYEQYF.

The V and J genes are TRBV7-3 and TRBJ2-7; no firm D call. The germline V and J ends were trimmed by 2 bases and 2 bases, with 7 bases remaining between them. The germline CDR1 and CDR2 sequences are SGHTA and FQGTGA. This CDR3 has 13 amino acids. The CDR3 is CASSLGRTYEQYF. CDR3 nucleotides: TGTGCCAGCAGCTTAGGGCGGACCTACGAGCAGTACTTC.

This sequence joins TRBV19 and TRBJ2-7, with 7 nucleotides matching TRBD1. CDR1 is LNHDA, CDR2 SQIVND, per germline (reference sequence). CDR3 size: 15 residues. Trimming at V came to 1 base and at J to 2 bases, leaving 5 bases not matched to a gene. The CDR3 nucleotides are TGTGCCAGTAGTATAGGGGACAGCACAACCTACGAGCAGTACTTC. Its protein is CASSIGDSTTYEQYF.

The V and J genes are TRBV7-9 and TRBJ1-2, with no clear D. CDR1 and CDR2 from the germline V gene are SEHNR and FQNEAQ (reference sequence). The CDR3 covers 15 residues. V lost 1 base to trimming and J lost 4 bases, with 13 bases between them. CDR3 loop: CASSLGGELGYGYTF. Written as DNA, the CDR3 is TGTGCCAGCAGCTTAGGCGGGGAATTGGGCTATGGCTACACCTTC.

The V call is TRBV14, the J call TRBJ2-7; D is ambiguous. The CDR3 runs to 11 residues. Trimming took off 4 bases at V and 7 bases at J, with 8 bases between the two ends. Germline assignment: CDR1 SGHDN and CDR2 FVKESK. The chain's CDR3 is CASSLRGEQYF. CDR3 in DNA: TGTGCCAGCAGCCTTCGCGGAGAGCAGTACTTC.

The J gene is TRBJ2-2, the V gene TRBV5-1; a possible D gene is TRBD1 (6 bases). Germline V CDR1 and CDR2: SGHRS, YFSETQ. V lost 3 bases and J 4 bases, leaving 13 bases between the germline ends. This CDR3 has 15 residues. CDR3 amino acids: CASSSHRVGTGELFF. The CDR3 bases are TGCGCCAGCAGCTCACACAGGGTAGGCACCGGGGAGCTGTTTTTT. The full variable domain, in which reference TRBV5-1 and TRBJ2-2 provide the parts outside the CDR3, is KAGVTQTPRYLIKTRGQQVTLSCSPISGHRSVSWYQQTPGQGLQFLFEYFSETQRNKGNFPGRFSGRQFSNSRSEMNVSTLELGDSALYLCASSSHRVGTGELFFGEGSRLTVL.